These T cell receptor beta chains were read from a single sample in a study of blood T cell repertoires in COVID-19. Profiled with immunoSEQ multiplex PCR; TCRdb holds only in-frame clones, not every one. The repertoire has 150,000 to 200,000 clones, about 86% of them found once; the top ten carry 8% to 10%. Material: peripheral blood. These receptors originate from a man aged 45-60 years with active or convalescent COVID-19. CDR3s include the opening cysteine and the closing phenylalanine or tryptophan. The order of the fields is CDR3 DNA, CDR3 protein, D gene, clone size, V gene, J gene. A D gene is named only where the DNA matches it firmly. Only part of the rows carry a size: once, few, many, or a class if the clone is expanded.

CDR3nt: TGTGCCTGGATGCTAGCGGGAGGGTATGAGCAGTTCTTC
CDR3aa: CAWMLAGGYEQFF
d_gene: TRBD2
abundance: .
v_gene: TRBV30
j_gene: TRBJ2-1

CDR3nt: TGCGCCAGCAAAGAGGGACTAGCGGGAGCAGAGACCCAGTACTTC
CDR3aa: CASKEGLAGAETQYF
d_gene: TRBD2
abundance: .
v_gene: TRBV5-1
j_gene: TRBJ2-5

CDR3nt: TGTGCCAGCAGTTTGGCCCAGTACTATGAAGCTTTCTTT
CDR3aa: CASSLAQYYEAFF
d_gene: .
abundance: .
v_gene: TRBV27
j_gene: TRBJ1-1

CDR3nt: TGCAGTGCTAGTGGTGACAGGGATAACTATGGCTACACCTTC
CDR3aa: CSASGDRDNYGYTF
d_gene: TRBD1
abundance: .
v_gene: TRBV20-1
j_gene: TRBJ1-2

CDR3nt: TGTGCCAGCAGCCTAGACGGTGAAACTGAAGCTTTCTTT
CDR3aa: CASSLDGETEAFF
d_gene: .
abundance: .
v_gene: TRBV7-9
j_gene: TRBJ1-1

CDR3nt: TGTGCCAGCAGAGGTCTAGCGGGAGGGGAGACCCAGTACTTC
CDR3aa: CASRGLAGGETQYF
d_gene: TRBD2
abundance: .
v_gene: TRBV6-5
j_gene: TRBJ2-5

CDR3nt: TGTGCCAGCAGCTTACCGTCCAGTGGCTACACCTTC
CDR3aa: CASSLPSSGYTF
d_gene: .
abundance: .
v_gene: TRBV7-2
j_gene: TRBJ1-2

CDR3nt: TGTGCCAGCAGTGAAAGACTACGCTGGGGCTACACCTTC
CDR3aa: CASSERLRWGYTF
d_gene: .
abundance: .
v_gene: TRBV2
j_gene: TRBJ1-2

CDR3nt: TGTGCCAGCGTCCTAGGGAACACCGGGGAGCTGTTTTTT
CDR3aa: CASVLGNTGELFF
d_gene: .
abundance: once
v_gene: TRBV28
j_gene: TRBJ2-2

CDR3nt: TGCAGCGTGACGACAGGATCCCCATACAATCAGCCCCAGCATTTT
CDR3aa: CSVTTGSPYNQPQHF
d_gene: .
abundance: .
v_gene: TRBV29-1
j_gene: TRBJ1-5

CDR3nt: TGTGCCAGCAGTGCCACAGGGGGCGTTGGCCAGCCCCAGCATTTT
CDR3aa: CASSATGGVGQPQHF
d_gene: TRBD1
abundance: .
v_gene: TRBV25-1
j_gene: TRBJ1-5

CDR3nt: TGTGCCAGCAGACCCCGGACAGTGAATAATTCACCCCTCCACTTT
CDR3aa: CASRPRTVNNSPLHF
d_gene: .
abundance: .
v_gene: TRBV19
j_gene: TRBJ1-6

CDR3nt: TGTGCCAGCAGCAGAGATAACTATGGCTACACCTTC
CDR3aa: CASSRDNYGYTF
d_gene: .
abundance: .
v_gene: TRBV11-2
j_gene: TRBJ1-2

CDR3nt: TGTGCCAGCAGCTTGGCAGGGAAAATAATTCCACCCCTCCACTTT
CDR3aa: CASSLAGKIIPPLHF
d_gene: .
abundance: .
v_gene: TRBV5-5
j_gene: TRBJ1-6

CDR3nt: TGTGCCAGCAGCCAAGGGACAGGCGACGAGCAGTACTTC
CDR3aa: CASSQGTGDEQYF
d_gene: TRBD1
abundance: .
v_gene: TRBV3-1/TRBV3-2
j_gene: TRBJ2-7

CDR3nt: TGCGCCAGCAGTCAGGGAATTAACACTGAAGCTTTCTTT
CDR3aa: CASSQGINTEAFF
d_gene: .
abundance: .
v_gene: TRBV5-1
j_gene: TRBJ1-1

CDR3nt: TGTGCCAGCAGTTTACGGCAGGGAGGATTCGAGCAGTACTTC
CDR3aa: CASSLRQGGFEQYF
d_gene: .
abundance: once
v_gene: TRBV27
j_gene: TRBJ2-7

CDR3nt: TGTGCCAGCAGCTTAGTTTCCCTAGCGGGGAACAATGAGCAGTTCTTC
CDR3aa: CASSLVSLAGNNEQFF
d_gene: TRBD2
abundance: .
v_gene: TRBV11-3
j_gene: TRBJ2-1

CDR3nt: TGTGCCAGTAGTATCGGGGGGGCATTGGCAGATACGCAGTATTTT
CDR3aa: CASSIGGALADTQYF
d_gene: TRBD2
abundance: .
v_gene: TRBV19
j_gene: TRBJ2-3

CDR3nt: TGTGCAAGTCGCTTAGCTCCTAGCGGGAGGGCCGTTTTCAACAATGAGCAGTTCTTC
CDR3aa: CASRLAPSGRAVFNNEQFF
d_gene: .
abundance: .
v_gene: TRBV12-2
j_gene: TRBJ2-1

CDR3nt: TGTGCCAGCATGGGGGGTTACTCGTACCAAGAGACCCAGTACTTC
CDR3aa: CASMGGYSYQETQYF
d_gene: .
abundance: .
v_gene: TRBV6-5
j_gene: TRBJ2-5

CDR3nt: TGCGCCAGCAGCCTAAACCGGGATGGCTACACCTTC
CDR3aa: CASSLNRDGYTF
d_gene: .
abundance: .
v_gene: TRBV4-1
j_gene: TRBJ1-2

CDR3nt: TGTGCCAGCAGCCAGACCCCGGACAGGGTCCAGCCCCAGCATTTT
CDR3aa: CASSQTPDRVQPQHF
d_gene: TRBD1
abundance: many
v_gene: TRBV6-5
j_gene: TRBJ1-5

CDR3nt: TGTGCCAGCAGCTGGGGCGGCGCGCCCACGAACACCGGGGAGCTGTTTTTT
CDR3aa: CASSWGGAPTNTGELFF
d_gene: .
abundance: .
v_gene: TRBV5-4
j_gene: TRBJ2-2

CDR3nt: TGCGCCAGCAGCCATCCCCCCACTAGCGGGGGATATGAGCAGTTCTTC
CDR3aa: CASSHPPTSGGYEQFF
d_gene: TRBD2
abundance: once
v_gene: TRBV4-1
j_gene: TRBJ2-1

CDR3nt: TGTGCCAGCAGCCGCCGGGTTGGAGCCGACGAGCAGTACTTC
CDR3aa: CASSRRVGADEQYF
d_gene: .
abundance: .
v_gene: TRBV7-9
j_gene: TRBJ2-7

CDR3nt: TGTGCCAGCAGTTTAACAGGAAACACTGAAGCTTTCTTT
CDR3aa: CASSLTGNTEAFF
d_gene: .
abundance: few
v_gene: TRBV6-4
j_gene: TRBJ1-1

CDR3nt: TGTGCCAGCAGCGTAAACAGGGGGCGCGTAGGAACTGAAGCTTTCTTT
CDR3aa: CASSVNRGRVGTEAFF
d_gene: TRBD1
abundance: .
v_gene: TRBV9
j_gene: TRBJ1-1

CDR3nt: TGTGCCAGCAGCCAAGATGGAATGGGGAGGGATTCACCCCTCCACTTT
CDR3aa: CASSQDGMGRDSPLHF
d_gene: .
abundance: few
v_gene: TRBV4-2
j_gene: TRBJ1-6

CDR3nt: TGCAGCGTTCAAGCGGGAGGTAACACCGGGGAGCTGTTTTTT
CDR3aa: CSVQAGGNTGELFF
d_gene: TRBD2
abundance: .
v_gene: TRBV29-1
j_gene: TRBJ2-2

CDR3nt: TGTGCCAGCAGCCGGACAGGGGGGAACTATGGCTACACCTTC
CDR3aa: CASSRTGGNYGYTF
d_gene: TRBD1
abundance: .
v_gene: TRBV7-3
j_gene: TRBJ1-2

CDR3nt: TGTGCCATCTGGTCAGGGGATTCACCCCTCCACTTT
CDR3aa: CAIWSGDSPLHF
d_gene: .
abundance: .
v_gene: TRBV10-3
j_gene: TRBJ1-6

CDR3nt: TGTGCCAGCAGCCCCGACAGGGACACTGAAGCTTTCTTT
CDR3aa: CASSPDRDTEAFF
d_gene: TRBD1
abundance: .
v_gene: TRBV5-5
j_gene: TRBJ1-1